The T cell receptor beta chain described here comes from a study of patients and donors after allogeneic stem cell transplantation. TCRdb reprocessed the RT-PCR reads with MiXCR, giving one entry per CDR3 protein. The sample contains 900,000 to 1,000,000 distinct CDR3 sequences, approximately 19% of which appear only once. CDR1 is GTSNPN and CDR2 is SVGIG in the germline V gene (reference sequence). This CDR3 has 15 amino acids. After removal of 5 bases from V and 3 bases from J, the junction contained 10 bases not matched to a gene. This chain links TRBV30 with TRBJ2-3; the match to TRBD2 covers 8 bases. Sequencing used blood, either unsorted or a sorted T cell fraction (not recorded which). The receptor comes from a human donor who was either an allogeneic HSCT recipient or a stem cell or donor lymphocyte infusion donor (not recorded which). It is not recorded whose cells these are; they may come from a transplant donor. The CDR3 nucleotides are TGTGCCTGGTTAGGTAGCGGGATTCGGACAGATACGCAGTATTTT. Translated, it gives CAWLGSGIRTDTQYF.